A selection of T cell receptor beta chains follows, all from one sample in a study of blood T cells in healthy people across ages. Via MiXCR, TCRdb re-called the 5' RACE reads, giving one row per CDR3 protein. The sample lists more than 700,000 distinct CDR3 sequences; 50% to 65% were seen once. Sequencing was carried out using blood. These receptors were obtained from an elderly man in good health. The CDR3 runs from the conserved cysteine through the conserved F or W. D genes are given only for firm matches. Part of the rows lack a size; the others show once, few, many or a class for expanded clones.

v_gene	abundance	j_gene	len	d_gene	CDR3aa	CDR3nt
TRBV20-1	.	TRBJ1-1	11	.	CSAAKDRPAFF	TGCAGTGCTGCTAAGGACAGACCCGCTTTCTTT
TRBV11-2	.	TRBJ1-4	13	.	CASSLVGPEKLFF	TGTGCCAGCAGCTTAGTAGGGCCGGAAAAACTGTTTTTT
TRBV4-1	.	TRBJ2-3	15	.	CASSQDVQGGRYAYF	TGCGCCAGCAGCCAAGATGTACAGGGTGGGAGATACGCGTATTTT
TRBV5-1	.	TRBJ2-1	15	.	CASSPGPEINNEQFF	TGCGCCAGCAGCCCCGGACCTGAAATAAACAATGAGCAGTTCTTC
TRBV3-1	.	TRBJ2-3	16	.	CASSQGQGQSTDTQYF	TGTGCCAGCAGCCAGGGCCAGGGGCAAAGCACAGATACGCAGTATTTT
TRBV12-3/TRBV12-4	.	TRBJ2-3	15	.	CASSPNRVRHRDAYF	TGTGCCAGCAGTCCTAACAGGGTTCGGCACAGAGACGCGTATTTT
TRBV6-5	few	TRBJ1-2	15	.	CASSYWGGAGYGYTF	TGTGCCAGCAGTTACTGGGGGGGCGCGGGCTATGGCTACACCTTC
TRBV28	.	TRBJ2-7	15	TRBD1	CASSRTGGRTYEQYF	TGTGCCAGCAGTCGGACAGGGGGCCGCACTTACGAGCAGTACTTC
TRBV6-5	.	TRBJ2-1	16	.	CASSSLSGAGDNEQFF	TGTGCCAGCAGTTCCCTCTCGGGGGCGGGAGACAATGAGCAGTTCTTC
TRBV15	few	TRBJ2-1	18	TRBD2	CATSRSLAGVTSYNEQFF	TGTGCCACCAGCAGGTCCCTAGCGGGCGTTACCTCCTACAATGAGCAGTTCTTC
TRBV4-1	.	TRBJ2-5	15	TRBD2	CAGSRTSGRRGEQYF	TGCGCCGGCAGCAGGACTAGCGGGCGAAGGGGTGAGCAGTACTTC
TRBV20-1	.	TRBJ1-5	13	.	CSARDQTNQPQHF	TGCAGTGCTAGAGATCAGACCAATCAGCCCCAGCATTTT
TRBV27	.	TRBJ2-1	16	TRBD1	CASSLSGQNLYNEQFF	TGTGCCAGCAGTTTATCGGGACAGAATTTATACAATGAGCAGTTCTTC
TRBV5-1	few	TRBJ2-1	19	TRBD2	CASSLESFLAGGPYNEQFF	TGCGCCAGCAGCTTGGAATCTTTCCTAGCGGGGGGGCCCTACAATGAGCAGTTCTTC
TRBV5-1	.	TRBJ2-7	15	.	CASTDRQASSYEQYF	TGCGCCAGCACCGACCGACAGGCAAGCTCCTACGAGCAGTACTTC
TRBV6-2/TRBV6-3	few	TRBJ1-2	14	TRBD1	CASSFLQGGRGYTF	TGTGCCAGCAGTTTCCTACAGGGGGGCCGTGGCTACACCTTC
TRBV20-1	.	TRBJ2-5	13	TRBD2	CSVAGGGRETQYF	TGCAGTGTAGCAGGCGGGGGGAGGGAGACCCAGTACTTC
TRBV18	few	TRBJ2-7	17	TRBD2	CASSLSGTSSRSYEQYF	TGTGCCAGCTCACTGTCCGGGACTAGCAGCCGCTCCTACGAGCAGTACTTC